These 4 T cell receptor beta chains share one sample of origin, sequenced in a study of blood T cell repertoires in COVID-19. Some clones are missing from TCRdb's copy, which holds only in-frame ones; the method was immunoSEQ multiplex PCR. This table has 350,000 to 400,000 clones, around nine tenths appearing once. The sample was PBMCs or T cells enriched from blood (not recorded which). Receptor source: a woman between 25 and 40 years old who had recovered from COVID-19.

This clone has just one count. This chain connects TRBV10-2 to TRBJ1-2; D is undetermined. Germline CDR1 and CDR2: WSHSY and SAAADI. V dropped 4 bases and J dropped 0 bases, with 12 bases sitting between them. This CDR3 is built from 15 residues. The CDR3 sequence is CASSVRGDPNYGYTF. The DNA of the CDR3 is TGCGCCAGCAGTGTTCGGGGAGATCCTAACTATGGCTACACCTTC.

This chain joins TRBV24-1 and TRBJ2-5; D unresolved. The V gene's germline CDR1 is KGHDR and CDR2 SFDVKD. The length of the CDR3 is 12 residues. With 6 bases removed from V and 5 bases from J, the gap between germline ends came to 9 bases. CDR3 DNA: TGTGCCACCAGTCTTGGGCCGGAGACCCAGTACTTC. Protein: CATSLGPETQYF.

The rearrangement joins TRBV9 to TRBJ2-5; weak D call: TRBD2 (7 bases). The CDR3 totals 17 residues. Trimming stripped 2 bases from V and 1 base from J, with 18 bases between. Looked up from germline, CDR1 is SGDLS and CDR2 is YYNGEE. This CDR3 reads CASSVGLEGGLQETQYF. In DNA, the CDR3 is TGTGCCAGCAGCGTCGGACTAGAGGGGGGCCTCCAAGAGACCCAGTACTTC.

The genes are TRBV5-4 and TRBJ2-1, with 10 bases fitting TRBD2. V was pared by 0 bases and J by 10 bases, with 7 bases of the junction left unmatched. The CDR3 is made up of 15 amino acids. Per the germline V gene, CDR1 is SGHNT and CDR2 is YYREEE (reference sequence). CDR3 bases: TGTGCCAGCAGCTTGGATCTAGCGGGAGCGCGGGAGCAGTTCTTC. As protein: CASSLDLAGAREQFF.